This is a list of T cell receptor beta chains from one sample in a study of CD8 T cells in ankylosing spondylitis. From the 5' RACE reads, TCRdb called clonotypes with MiXCR, one entry per CDR3 protein. The profile shows about 540,000 distinct CDR3 sequences, about 13% of them singletons. The sample taken for sequencing was blood, either unsorted or a sorted T cell fraction (not recorded which). The receptors originated from a male donor with ankylosing spondylitis. Each CDR3 is given with its conserved first and last residue. The D gene is left open where the match is weak. Clone size is given for some rows only: seen once, a few or many times, or a class if the clone is expanded.

TRBV21-1	few	.	TRBJ2-3	CASSKVDTQYF	TGTGCCAGCAGCAAAGTGGATACGCAGTATTTT
TRBV27	few	.	TRBJ2-6	CASSTWTSGANVLTF	TGTGCCAGCAGTACATGGACTTCTGGGGCCAACGTCCTGACTTTC
TRBV27	.	TRBD2	TRBJ2-7	CASSLGTSVYEQYF	TGTGCCAGCAGTTTAGGGACTAGTGTCTACGAGCAGTACTTC
TRBV6-1	.	TRBD1	TRBJ1-1	CASSLPDRGTEAFF	TGTGCCAGCAGCCTCCCCGACAGGGGGACTGAAGCTTTCTTT
TRBV10-3	.	TRBD1	TRBJ1-2	CAISIGTGDYGYTF	TGTGCCATCAGTATCGGGACAGGCGACTATGGCTACACCTTC
TRBV20-1	few	TRBD1	TRBJ1-2	CSARPITGADYGYTF	TGCAGTGCTAGGCCTATTACAGGGGCGGACTATGGCTACACCTTC
TRBV29-1	.	.	TRBJ2-6	CSVAPSSGANVLTF	TGCAGCGTTGCCCCTAGCTCTGGGGCCAACGTCCTGACTTTC
TRBV2	.	.	TRBJ1-2	CASIYVPNYGYTF	TGTGCCAGCATTTACGTTCCTAACTATGGCTACACCTTC
TRBV20-1	.	.	TRBJ2-2	CSARVMGNTGELFF	TGCAGTGCTAGAGTTATGGGAAACACCGGGGAGCTGTTTTTT
TRBV20-1	.	TRBD1	TRBJ1-2	CSGSQDRKPDGYTF	TGCAGTGGATCTCAGGACAGGAAGCCAGATGGCTACACCTTC
TRBV13	.	TRBD1	TRBJ1-1	CASTEGQGWNTEAFF	TGTGCCAGCACCGAGGGACAGGGGTGGAACACTGAAGCTTTCTTT
TRBV11-1	.	.	TRBJ2-1	CASSLLVSGGESWNEQFF	TGTGCCAGCAGCTTACTCGTCTCTGGGGGAGAATCATGGAATGAGCAGTTCTTC
TRBV3-1	few	.	TRBJ2-4	CASSPGPTKNIQYF	TGTGCCAGCAGCCCGGGACCTACCAAAAACATTCAGTACTTC
TRBV20-1	.	TRBD1	TRBJ2-2	CSARNFRQGANTGELFF	TGCAGTGCTAGAAACTTTAGACAGGGGGCGAACACCGGGGAGCTGTTTTTT
TRBV7-8	.	TRBD1	TRBJ2-1	CASSRGTGTGGGSQFF	TGTGCCAGCAGCCGGGGGACCGGGACAGGGGGCGGATCGCAGTTCTTC
TRBV5-1	few	.	TRBJ2-5	CASSLQGSIETQYF	TGCGCCAGCAGCTTGCAAGGGTCAATAGAGACCCAGTACTTC
TRBV5-1	.	TRBD1	TRBJ2-4	CASSWPGQGAPIGKNIQYF	TGCGCCAGCAGCTGGCCAGGACAGGGGGCGCCGATTGGCAAAAACATTCAGTACTTC
TRBV6-1	.	.	TRBJ2-1	CASSELALLYNEQFF	TGTGCCAGCAGCGAGTTAGCGCTCCTCTACAATGAGCAGTTCTTC
TRBV20-1	few	.	TRBJ1-2	CSASVTGGNYGYTF	TGCAGTGCTAGTGTTACTGGGGGTAACTATGGCTACACCTTC
TRBV29-1	.	TRBD1	TRBJ1-2	CSVEPVGGRGNYGYTF	TGCAGCGTTGAACCCGTCGGAGGCAGGGGGAACTATGGCTACACCTTC
TRBV12-3/TRBV12-4	many	.	TRBJ1-1	CASSRDQLGTEAFF	TGTGCCAGCAGCCGGGACCAACTGGGGACTGAAGCTTTCTTT
TRBV28	many	.	TRBJ1-2	CASTKSGGTYGYTF	TGTGCCAGCACCAAATCCGGGGGCACCTATGGCTACACCTTC
TRBV27	.	.	TRBJ1-5	CASSLLGFDNQPQHF	TGTGCCAGCAGTTTATTGGGATTCGACAATCAGCCCCAGCATTTT
TRBV5-1	.	TRBD2	TRBJ2-7	CASSFRTSGRSYEQYF	TGCGCCAGCAGCTTCCGGACTAGCGGTCGTTCCTACGAGCAGTACTTC
TRBV12-5	.	.	TRBJ1-4	CASGPPGRSEKLFF	TGTGCTAGTGGTCCGCCAGGGAGGAGTGAAAAACTGTTTTTT